This T cell receptor (beta chain) was found in a study of blood T cell repertoires in COVID-19. The germline CDR1 and CDR2 sequences are SGHDT and YYEEEE. This CDR3 has 15 residues. Trimming took 5 bases from V and 7 from J; bases not matched to a gene: 9. The protocol was immunoSEQ multiplex PCR, while the TCRdb copy is restricted to in-frame clones and leaves out a portion. The sample contains roughly 300,000 clones, nearly 90% of which appear only once. The chain employs TRBV5-6 and TRBJ1-2; 12 bases fit TRBD1. The clonotype comes from a woman aged 25 to 39 who had recovered from COVID-19. The sample taken for sequencing was PBMCs or T cells enriched from blood (not recorded which). CDR3 residues: CASRGQGARYGGYTF. In DNA, the CDR3 is TGTGCCAGCAGGGGACAGGGGGCACGCTACGGTGGCTACACCTTC.